The entry that follows covers one TCR beta chain sequence. Its antigen is not identified. This CDR3 is built from 18 residues. The V end was cut by 2 bases, the J end by 4 bases, with 22 bases between. The germline V gene encodes CDR1 SGHRS and CDR2 YFSETQ. This sample was taken from a study of T-cell memory formation after mild COVID-19. Study conclusions and caveats: Clones that got smaller from day 15 to 85 had even CD4/CD8, while clones growing later tipped toward CD4+. Researchers found some responding clones in pre-infection memory, a sign that cross-reactive memory joined.

After 5'RACE with constant-segment primers, TCR alpha and TCR beta cDNA libraries carrying sample barcodes and UMIs were obtained. TCRdb analysed the 5' RACE reads with MiXCR anew, one entry per CDR3 protein. Of 200,000 to 250,000 distinct CDR3 sequences in the sample, over 7.5% are singletons; the top ten hold around 3.3%. The V call is TRBV5-1, the J call TRBJ2-1, with a possible D match to TRBD1 (7 bases). The receptor was isolated from a man younger than 30 who had mild COVID-19 (a few samples of this study predate the infection). Cell type and time point are not known. Sequences were obtained from PBMCs or a T cell subset sorted from them (not recorded which). CDR3 coding DNA: TGCGCCAGCAGCTTAAGAACCCGGCAGGGGGGTTCTTACAATGAGCAGTTCTTC. Translation gives CASSLRTRQGGSYNEQFF.